This T cell receptor (beta chain) is drawn from a study of TIL therapy for anti-PD-1-resistant metastatic lung cancer listed by TCRdb under 2021. About the study as a whole: Tumors were harvested prior to any PD-1/PD-L1 blockade, after which nivolumab was administered to patients, and lymphodepletion, expanded TIL infusion and IL-2 were given to patients who progressed. Enrolled patients had a median age of about 53 years (range roughly 35-85) and a median tumor PD-L1 proportion score of 4.5% to 6.5%. The cohort was composed predominantly of lung adenocarcinoma, with several EGFR-mutant and two ALK-rearranged tumors included, and half of patients were identified as current or former smokers. Across the cohort, whole-exome sequencing showed a median non-synonymous tumor mutation burden of roughly 1.5 mutations per megabase. Clonotypes were tracked across tumor, expanded TIL product and serial blood samples by T cell receptor beta sequencing of tumor and peripheral blood.

To note about this clone: It lacks a known antigen. No much larger clone is present one base from it, and per-base qualities are unavailable.

The study at large found these results: The cohort was highly selected, including more treatment-naive, never-smoker and oncogene-addicted patients than is typical, which limits generalizability. The study protocol defined all tumor marker inferences as exploratory. The baseline peripheral repertoire was partially replaced by infused TIL clonotypes, which then decayed over months, and no apparent association between persistence and response was found.

The sample's time point label, decoded: pre-treatment sample, taken before nivolumab and TIL therapy. A phase I trial run at two centers enrolled adults with stage 4 NSCLC between October 2017 and 2020. The samples were drawn from an open-label, single-arm phase I trial testing tumor-infiltrating lymphocyte therapy combined with nivolumab in advanced non-small cell lung cancer. Mononuclear cells from blood collected in EDTA tubes were isolated on a Ficoll gradient and snap-frozen as pellets, and DNA was then extracted using a Qiagen mini-prep kit. The CDR1 and CDR2 encoded by the germline V gene are SGHRS and YFSETQ. From its cysteine to its phenylalanine, the CDR3 spans 15 amino acids. Only the CDR3 portion is preserved as DNA: 45 bases, with reading frame beginning at the first base. Trimming takes 5 bases from V and 0 bases from J, and the germline ends sit 14 bases apart. The immunoSEQ v3 hsTCRB kit was used to amplify TCR beta CDR3 regions from genomic DNA through bias-controlled multiplex PCR. TCR libraries were sequenced on an Illumina NextSeq 500 to around 1.9 million read pairs for survey level or about 4.5-6.5 million for deep level. Per the source publication's procedure: Clonality was reported by immunoSEQ Analyzer software, which also assigned V, D and J genes and filtered out non-productive sequences. To compare repertoires between infused TIL and blood, productive Simpson clonality was used along with the Morisita overlap index of productive TRB rearrangements. The absolute count of a clonotype in blood was estimated by multiplying the lymphocyte count by the CD3+ fraction and by the productive frequency of the clone. TCRdb mirrors the immuneACCESS table, restricted to in-frame sequences. Some clones are absent from its copies; in checked studies, under half trace to an unresolved V gene, and the reason for the others is unknown. The V and J calls and clone size were taken over from that table, and D and trimming were inferred from the DNA. The sample table holds under 65,000 clones, of which roughly four fifths were seen once. The ten largest clones take up roughly 3% of the sample.

This TCR was sampled from a person between 25 and 79 years old with non-small cell lung cancer. Here the sequenced sample was blood, taken at baseline. The chain was built from TRBV5-1 and TRBJ1-1, with TRBD1 perhaps the D gene, on 5 matching bases. The DNA sequence reads TGCGCCAGCAGACCCGTGTCAGGGATGAACACTGAAGCTTTCTTT. Its coded protein is CASRPVSGMNTEAFF.